Presented here are 11 T cell receptor beta chains from one specimen sequenced in a study of cytomegalovirus exposure and HLA in healthy donors. A multiplex PCR was run with 60 Vbeta primers and 13 Jbeta primers. Clones were sequenced by immunoSEQ multiplex PCR, and TCRdb holds only the in-frame ones, with some missing. The sample includes tens of thousands of clones, 65% to 90% of them seen just once. The sample consisted of PBMCs. The source of these receptors is a man under 40 in good health and CMV-seronegative.

The chain links TRBV11-2 to TRBJ2-3; D is uncertain. The CDR3 is 14 amino acids. Germline assignment: CDR1 SGHAT and CDR2 FQNNGV. Trimming removed 0 bases from V and 1 base from J, with 5 bases in between. CDR3 DNA sequence: TGTGCCAGCAGCTTAGAAGCTCGCACAGATACGCAGTATTTT. Its protein product is CASSLEARTDTQYF.

This chain joins TRBV27 and TRBJ2-5; 8 bases agree with TRBD2. Germline loops: CDR1 MNHEY, CDR2 SMNVEV (reference sequence). The ends lost 5 bases at V and 5 bases at J; junction bases unmatched: 10. The CDR3 consists of 15 residues. The CDR3 is CASSPWGTRGETQYF. The CDR3, as DNA: TGTGCCAGCAGTCCATGGGGGACTAGAGGGGAGACCCAGTACTTC.

The chain links TRBV4-3 to TRBJ2-3; D gene ambiguous. Germline CDR1 LGHNA, CDR2 YSLEER. V lost 0 bases, J lost 2 bases, and 6 bases lay in between. This CDR3 spans 14 amino acids. The CDR3 is CASSQDSVTDTQYF. DNA for the CDR3: TGCGCCAGCAGCCAAGACAGCGTCACAGATACGCAGTATTTT.

CDR3 coding DNA: TGCGCCAGCAGCCTGGGGGGCGGGGGCGGTAATGAAAAACTGTTTTTT. Its protein product is CASSLGGGGGNEKLFF. J is TRBJ1-4 and V is TRBV4-3, with TRBD1 as a possible D gene (6 bases). This CDR3 is built from 16 residues. CDR1 is LGHNA and CDR2 is YSLEER in the germline V gene. The V and J ends lost 4 bases and 4 bases respectively, with 16 bases between them.

The chain carries TRBV7-3 and TRBJ2-2, with 10 positions matching TRBD1. Trimming at V came to 5 bases and at J to 6 bases, leaving 6 bases not matched to a gene. Looked up from germline, CDR1 is SGHTA and CDR2 is FQGTGA. The CDR3 runs to 15 residues. CDR3 sequence (DNA): TGTGCCAGCAGCCCCCGGGACAGGGGAGCCGGGGAGCTGTTTTTT. It specifies CASSPRDRGAGELFF.

This clone has just one count. V and J are TRBV5-6 and TRBJ2-1; 8 bases are a match to TRBD2. The CDR3 sequence is 16 residues long. The ends lost 4 bases at V and 7 bases at J; junction bases unmatched: 13. From germline, CDR1 is SGHDT and CDR2 YYEEEE. CDR3 sequence reads: CASSADTSGSVNEQFF. DNA of the CDR3: TGTGCCAGCAGCGCGGACACTAGCGGTTCAGTAAATGAGCAGTTCTTC.

The chain is built from TRBV5-1 and TRBJ2-1, with 13 bases identical to TRBD2. The V gene's germline CDR1 is SGHRS and CDR2 YFSETQ. The CDR3 consists of 17 residues. V lost 4 bases and J lost 6; bases outside the gene matches: 10. CDR3 protein: CASSEGRRLAGGNEQFF. CDR3 in DNA: TGCGCCAGCAGCGAGGGACGACGACTAGCGGGAGGCAATGAGCAGTTCTTC.

The chain joins TRBV2 to TRBJ2-1, with no clear D. V lost 3 bases and J 1 base, leaving 10 bases between the germline ends. The CDR3 sequence is 15 residues long. Looked up from germline, CDR1 is SNHLY and CDR2 is FYNNEI. CDR3 protein: CASSEVQTSYNEQFF. CDR3 nucleotides: TGTGCCAGCAGTGAGGTACAGACATCCTACAATGAGCAGTTCTTC.

This clone has a handful of counts. V gene TRBV7-2 combines with J gene TRBJ1-1; no firm D call. V was shortened by 1 base and J by 2 bases, with 2 bases between the two germline ends. The CDR3 runs 12 residues. Germline V gives CDR1 SGHTA, CDR2 FQGNSA. DNA for the CDR3: TGTGCCAGCAGCTTAGTAAACACTGAAGCTTTCTTT. Translated: CASSLVNTEAFF.

This chain connects TRBV14 to TRBJ2-6; D is undetermined. The CDR3 consists of 13 residues. The germline gives CDR1 SGHDN, CDR2 FVKESK. Trimming took off 4 bases at V and 4 bases at J, with 5 bases between the two ends. Written as DNA, the CDR3 is TGTGCCAGCAGCCTTCTAGGGGCCAACGTCCTGACTTTC. This gives the protein CASSLLGANVLTF.

The genes are TRBV7-6 and TRBJ2-6; 8 nucleotides line up with TRBD1. The CDR3 runs 18 residues. Germline V gene sequence: CDR1 SGHVS, CDR2 FNYEAQ. With 2 bases clipped from V and 1 base from J, the junction kept 7 bases outside the gene matches. Written as DNA, the CDR3 is TGTGCCAGCAGCTTAAGCCCAGGGGGCGAGTCTGGGGCCAACGTCCTGACTTTC. It specifies CASSLSPGGESGANVLTF.